This T cell receptor beta chain came from a study of T cell responses to AZD1222 COVID-19 vaccine. The CDR3 has 14 amino acids. Germline V CDR1 and CDR2: MGHRA, YSYEKL. Trimming removed 1 base at V and 6 bases at J, with 9 bases between. For this clone: Its cognate antigen is unknown.

Study-level results: Across the whole spike, CD4 TCRs peaked at regions 160-218 and 743-854. Females outnumbered males among donors, who were mostly white British; clonal diversity was possibly underestimated. Nearly half of spike-specific TCRs reportedly target unmutated variant regions. None of the repertoires were sampled until the peak T cell response had passed.

Only in-frame clones appear in the TCRdb table, and some are missing; sequencing was by immunoSEQ multiplex PCR. The sample holds 75,000 to 95,000 clones; around 83% are singletons and the top ten take 10% to 15%. Sequenced material: peripheral blood, taken on day 0 of AZD1222 vaccination. This TCR came from an adult in good health. V is TRBV4-1 and J is TRBJ2-2; D possibly matches TRBD1 or TRBD2 (5 bases each). CDR3 coding DNA: TGCGCCAGCAGCCAAGCCGGGGACGCCGGGGAGCTGTTTTTT. The encoded protein is CASSQAGDAGELFF.